This note documents a single TCR beta chain sequence. Its antigen is not identified. The time point here: week 47, end of study. Mutant IDH1 20-mer peptide, at 300 ug, made up each vaccine dose, with topical imiquimod. The CDR3 totals 15 residues. Germline CDR1 MNHEY, CDR2 SVGAGI. Unmatched junction bases numbered 17, after V lost 7 bases and J lost 10 bases. Profiled with immunoSEQ multiplex PCR; TCRdb holds only in-frame clones, not every one. The sample holds about 24,000 clones, roughly 82% seen once. The data derive from a study of a mutant IDH1 vaccine in newly diagnosed glioma. Overall study results and limits: Seemingly, pseudoprogression had no relation to changes in the top peripheral T cell clonotypes.

The source of this sequence is a man aged 40-49 years with glioma. Some clones in this sample may be carry-over from other donors' samples. The source was PBMCs, collected from a glioma patient whose treatment included an IDH1 peptide vaccine. V is TRBV6-5 and J is TRBJ2-5, with 8 bases identical to TRBD1. The CDR3 region has the DNA TGTGCCAGCACCAATTCAGGGGGCGCGGTTGGTGACCAGTACTTC. This encodes CASTNSGGAVGDQYF.